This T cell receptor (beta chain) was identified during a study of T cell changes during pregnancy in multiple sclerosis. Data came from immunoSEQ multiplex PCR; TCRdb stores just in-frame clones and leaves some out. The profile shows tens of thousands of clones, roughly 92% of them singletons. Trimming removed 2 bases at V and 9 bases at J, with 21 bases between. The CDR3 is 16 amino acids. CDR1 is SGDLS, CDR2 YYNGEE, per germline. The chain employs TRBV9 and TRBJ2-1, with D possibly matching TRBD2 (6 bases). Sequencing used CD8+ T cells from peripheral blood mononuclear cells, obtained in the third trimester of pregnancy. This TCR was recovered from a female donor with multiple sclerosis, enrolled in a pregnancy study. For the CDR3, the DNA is TGTGCCAGCAGCGTGCAGGGAGGATATGCAGACGGTGAGCAGTTCTTC. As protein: CASSVQGGYADGEQFF.